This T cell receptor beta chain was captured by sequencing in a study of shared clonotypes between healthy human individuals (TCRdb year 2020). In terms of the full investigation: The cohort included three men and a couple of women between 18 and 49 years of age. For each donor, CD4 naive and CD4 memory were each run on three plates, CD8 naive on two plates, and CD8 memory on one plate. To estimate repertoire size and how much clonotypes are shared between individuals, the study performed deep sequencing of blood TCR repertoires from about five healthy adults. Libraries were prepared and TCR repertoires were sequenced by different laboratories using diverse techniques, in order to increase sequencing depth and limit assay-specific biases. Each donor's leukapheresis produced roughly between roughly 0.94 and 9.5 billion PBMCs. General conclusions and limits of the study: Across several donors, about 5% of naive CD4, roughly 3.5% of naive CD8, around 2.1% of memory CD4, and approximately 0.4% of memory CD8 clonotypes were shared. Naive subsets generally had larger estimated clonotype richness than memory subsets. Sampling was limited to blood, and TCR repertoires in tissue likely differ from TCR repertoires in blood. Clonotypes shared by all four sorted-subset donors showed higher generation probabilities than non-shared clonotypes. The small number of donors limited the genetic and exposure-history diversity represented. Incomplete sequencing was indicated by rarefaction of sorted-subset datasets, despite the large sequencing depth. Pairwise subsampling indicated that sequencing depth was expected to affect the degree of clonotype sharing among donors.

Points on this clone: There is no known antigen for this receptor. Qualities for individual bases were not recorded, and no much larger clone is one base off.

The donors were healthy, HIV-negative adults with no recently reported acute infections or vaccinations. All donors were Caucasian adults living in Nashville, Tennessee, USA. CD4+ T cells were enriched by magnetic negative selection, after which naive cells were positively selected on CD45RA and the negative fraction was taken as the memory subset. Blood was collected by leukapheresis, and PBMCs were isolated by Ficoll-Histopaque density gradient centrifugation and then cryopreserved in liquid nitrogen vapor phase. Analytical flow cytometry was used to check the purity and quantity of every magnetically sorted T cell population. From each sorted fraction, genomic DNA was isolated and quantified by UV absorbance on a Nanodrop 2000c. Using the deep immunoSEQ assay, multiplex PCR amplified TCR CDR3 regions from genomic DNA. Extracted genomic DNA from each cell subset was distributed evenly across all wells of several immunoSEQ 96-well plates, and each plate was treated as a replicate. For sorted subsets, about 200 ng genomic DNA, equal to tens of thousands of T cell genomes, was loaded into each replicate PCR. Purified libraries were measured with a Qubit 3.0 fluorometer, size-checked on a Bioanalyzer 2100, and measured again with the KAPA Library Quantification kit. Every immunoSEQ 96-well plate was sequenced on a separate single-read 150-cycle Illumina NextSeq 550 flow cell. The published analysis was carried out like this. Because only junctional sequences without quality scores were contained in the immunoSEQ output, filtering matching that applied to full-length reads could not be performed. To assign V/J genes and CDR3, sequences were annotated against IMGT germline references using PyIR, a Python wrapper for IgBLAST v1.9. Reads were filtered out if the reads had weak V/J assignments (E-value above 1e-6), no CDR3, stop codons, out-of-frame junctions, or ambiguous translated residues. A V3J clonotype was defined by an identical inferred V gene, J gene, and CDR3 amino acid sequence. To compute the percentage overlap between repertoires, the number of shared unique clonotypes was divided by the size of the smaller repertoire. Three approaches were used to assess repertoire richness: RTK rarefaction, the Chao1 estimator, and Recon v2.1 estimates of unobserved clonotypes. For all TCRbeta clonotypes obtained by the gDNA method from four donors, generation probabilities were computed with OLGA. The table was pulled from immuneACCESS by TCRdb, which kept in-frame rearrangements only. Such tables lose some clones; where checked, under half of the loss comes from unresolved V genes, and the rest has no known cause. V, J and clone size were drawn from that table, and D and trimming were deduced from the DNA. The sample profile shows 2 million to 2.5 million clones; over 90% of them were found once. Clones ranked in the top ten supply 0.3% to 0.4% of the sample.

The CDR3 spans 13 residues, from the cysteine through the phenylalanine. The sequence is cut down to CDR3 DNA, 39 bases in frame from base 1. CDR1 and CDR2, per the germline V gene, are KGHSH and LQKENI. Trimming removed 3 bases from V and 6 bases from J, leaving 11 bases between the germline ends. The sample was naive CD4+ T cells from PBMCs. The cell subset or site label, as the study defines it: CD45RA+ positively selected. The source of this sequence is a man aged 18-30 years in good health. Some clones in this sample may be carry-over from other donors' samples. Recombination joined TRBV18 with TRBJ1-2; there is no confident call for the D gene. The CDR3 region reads CASSPSGQHGYTF. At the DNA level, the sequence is TGTGCCAGCTCACCGTCTGGTCAGCATGGCTACACCTTC.